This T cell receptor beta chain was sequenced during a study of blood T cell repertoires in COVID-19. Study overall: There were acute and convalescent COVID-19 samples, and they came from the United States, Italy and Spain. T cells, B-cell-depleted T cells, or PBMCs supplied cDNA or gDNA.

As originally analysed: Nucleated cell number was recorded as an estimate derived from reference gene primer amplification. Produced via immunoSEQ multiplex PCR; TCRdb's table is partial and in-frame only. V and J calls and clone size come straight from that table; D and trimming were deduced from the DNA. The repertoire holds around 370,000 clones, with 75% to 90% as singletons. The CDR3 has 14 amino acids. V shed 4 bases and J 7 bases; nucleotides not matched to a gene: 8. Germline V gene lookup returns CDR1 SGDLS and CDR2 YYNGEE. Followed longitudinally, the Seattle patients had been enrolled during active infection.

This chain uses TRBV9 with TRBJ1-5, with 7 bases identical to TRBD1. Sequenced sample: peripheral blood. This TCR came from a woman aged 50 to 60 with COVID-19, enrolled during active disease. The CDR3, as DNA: TGTGCCAGCAGCCCTCATACAGGGGACCAGCCCCAGCATTTT. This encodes CASSPHTGDQPQHF.